This T cell receptor beta chain emerged from a study of OX40 agonist ivuxolimab in advanced cancers. Whole-study context: Every 2 weeks, ivuxolimab was infused into the patients intravenously at between 0.01 and 10 mg/kg.

V shed 2 bases and J shed 2 bases, with 20 bases lying between them. This CDR3 is built from 18 residues. Germline V lookup: CDR1 ENHRY, CDR2 SYGVKD. Repertoires were generated with immunoSEQ multiplex PCR, while TCRdb's copy carries only in-frame clones and drops some. Of roughly 50,000 clones in the sample, roughly 90% were seen once. The sequence came from an adult with an advanced solid tumor such as melanoma, head and neck, liver or kidney cancer. The sequencing used CD4+ or CD8+ T cells sorted from blood, collected in a trial of the OX40 agonist ivuxolimab. The chain links TRBV10-3 to TRBJ2-3; D remains ambiguous. In DNA, the CDR3 is TGTGCCATCAGTGAGCCCGGCGGATCCTCCGTACACACAGATACGCAGTATTTT. It encodes CAISEPGGSSVHTDTQYF.